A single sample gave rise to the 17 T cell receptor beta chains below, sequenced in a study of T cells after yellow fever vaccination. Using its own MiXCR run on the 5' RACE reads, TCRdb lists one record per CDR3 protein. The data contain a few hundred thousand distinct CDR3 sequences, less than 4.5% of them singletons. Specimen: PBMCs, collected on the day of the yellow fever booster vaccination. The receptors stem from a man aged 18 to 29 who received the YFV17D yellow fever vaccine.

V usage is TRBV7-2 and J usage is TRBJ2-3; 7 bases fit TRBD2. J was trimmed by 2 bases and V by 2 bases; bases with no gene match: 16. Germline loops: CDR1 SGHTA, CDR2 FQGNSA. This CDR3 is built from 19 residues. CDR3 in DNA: TGTGCCAGCAGCTTAACCAGGGCTAGCGGAGCCCTCTACACAGATACGCAGTATTTT. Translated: CASSLTRASGALYTDTQYF.

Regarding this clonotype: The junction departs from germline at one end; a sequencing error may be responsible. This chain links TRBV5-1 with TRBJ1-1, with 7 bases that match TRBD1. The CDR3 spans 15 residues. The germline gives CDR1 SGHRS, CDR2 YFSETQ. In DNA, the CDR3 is TGCGCCAGCAGCTTGGGTACAGGGGTGTATACTGAAGCTTTTTTT. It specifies CASSLGTGVYTEAFF.

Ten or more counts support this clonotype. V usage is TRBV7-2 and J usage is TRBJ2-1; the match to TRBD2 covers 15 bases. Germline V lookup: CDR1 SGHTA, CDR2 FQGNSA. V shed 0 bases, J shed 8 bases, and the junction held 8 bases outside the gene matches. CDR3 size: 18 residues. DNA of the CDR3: TGTGCCAGCAGCTTAGCCGGACTAGCGGGGGGGCTAATGCATGAGCAGTTCTTC. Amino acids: CASSLAGLAGGLMHEQFF.

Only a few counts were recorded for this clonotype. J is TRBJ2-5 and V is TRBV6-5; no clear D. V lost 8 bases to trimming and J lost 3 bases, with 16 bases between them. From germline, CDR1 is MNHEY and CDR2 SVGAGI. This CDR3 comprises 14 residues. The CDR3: CASGPKWGEETQYF. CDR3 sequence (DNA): TGTGCCAGCGGCCCGAAGTGGGGTGAAGAGACCCAGTACTTC.

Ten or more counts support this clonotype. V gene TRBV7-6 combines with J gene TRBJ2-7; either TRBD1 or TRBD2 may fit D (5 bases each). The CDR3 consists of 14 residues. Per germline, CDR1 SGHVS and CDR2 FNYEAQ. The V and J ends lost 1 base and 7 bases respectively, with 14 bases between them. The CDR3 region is CASSLGGTLAEQYF. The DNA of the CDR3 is TGTGCCAGCAGCTTAGGGGGGACCCTGGCGGAGCAGTACTTC.

The DNA for the CDR3 is TGTGCCAGCAACGGACAGGCCAACTACGAGCAGTACTTC. Translated, it gives CASNGQANYEQYF. The chain links TRBV2 to TRBJ2-7; 7 nucleotides line up with TRBD1. Germline values: CDR1 SNHLY, CDR2 FYNNEI. Germline trimming cut 7 bases from V and 3 bases from J; bases unmatched to any gene: 6. The CDR3 is 13 amino acids.

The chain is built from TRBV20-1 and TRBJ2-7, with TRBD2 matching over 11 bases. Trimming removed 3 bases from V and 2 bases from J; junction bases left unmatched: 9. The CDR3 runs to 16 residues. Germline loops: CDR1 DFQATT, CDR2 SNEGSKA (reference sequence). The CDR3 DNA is TGCAGTGCTAGGTTAGCGGGGGGGATGATGACCTACGAGCAGTACTTC. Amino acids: CSARLAGGMMTYEQYF.

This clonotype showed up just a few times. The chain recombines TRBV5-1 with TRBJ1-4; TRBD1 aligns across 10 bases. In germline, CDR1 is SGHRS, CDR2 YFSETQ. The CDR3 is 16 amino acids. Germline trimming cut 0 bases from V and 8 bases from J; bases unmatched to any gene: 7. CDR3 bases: TGCGCCAGCAGCTTGGGCTTGGGACAGGGGAACGAAAAACTGTTTTTT. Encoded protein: CASSLGLGQGNEKLFF.

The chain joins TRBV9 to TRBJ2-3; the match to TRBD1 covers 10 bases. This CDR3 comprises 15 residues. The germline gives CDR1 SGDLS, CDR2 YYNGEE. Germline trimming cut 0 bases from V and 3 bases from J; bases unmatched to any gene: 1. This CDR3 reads CASSVEGQGTDTQYF. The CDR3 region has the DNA TGTGCCAGCAGCGTAGAGGGACAGGGGACAGATACGCAGTATTTT.

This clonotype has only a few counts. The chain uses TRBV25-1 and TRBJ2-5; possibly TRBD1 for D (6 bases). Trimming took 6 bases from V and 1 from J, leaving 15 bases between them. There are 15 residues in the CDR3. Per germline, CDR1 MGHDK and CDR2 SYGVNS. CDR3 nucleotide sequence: TGTGCCAGCAGCGAGACCCGGACAGCCCAAGAGACCCAGTACTTC. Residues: CASSETRTAQETQYF.

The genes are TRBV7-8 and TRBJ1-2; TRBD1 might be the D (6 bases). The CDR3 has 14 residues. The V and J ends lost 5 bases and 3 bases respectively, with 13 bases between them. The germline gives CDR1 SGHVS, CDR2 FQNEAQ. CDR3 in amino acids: CASSPLRTDYGYTF. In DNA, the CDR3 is TGTGCCAGCAGCCCCCTCCGGACAGACTATGGCTACACCTTC.

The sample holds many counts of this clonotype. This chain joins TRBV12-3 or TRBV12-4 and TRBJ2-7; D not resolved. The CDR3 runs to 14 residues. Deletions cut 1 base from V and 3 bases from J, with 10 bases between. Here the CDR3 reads CASSLGGSVYEQYV. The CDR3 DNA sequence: TGTGCCAGCAGTTTAGGAGGTTCGGTCTACGAGCAGTACGTC.

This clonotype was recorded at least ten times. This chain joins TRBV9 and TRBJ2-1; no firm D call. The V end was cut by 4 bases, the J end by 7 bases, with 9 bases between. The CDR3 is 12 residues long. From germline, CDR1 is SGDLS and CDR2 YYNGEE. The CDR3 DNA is TGTGCCAGCAGCCCCTTTGAGAATGAGCAGTTCTTC. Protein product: CASSPFENEQFF.

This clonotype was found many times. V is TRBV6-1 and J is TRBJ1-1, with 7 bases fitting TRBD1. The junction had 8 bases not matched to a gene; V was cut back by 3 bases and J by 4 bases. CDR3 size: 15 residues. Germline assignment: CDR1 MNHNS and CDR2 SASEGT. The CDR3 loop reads CASSEGRGGITEAFF. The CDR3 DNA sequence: TGTGCCAGCAGTGAGGGCAGGGGGGGTATCACTGAAGCTTTCTTT.

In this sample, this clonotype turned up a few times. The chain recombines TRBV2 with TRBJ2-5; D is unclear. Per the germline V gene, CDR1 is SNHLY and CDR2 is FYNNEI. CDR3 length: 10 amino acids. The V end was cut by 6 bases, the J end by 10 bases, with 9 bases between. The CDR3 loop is CASRRQSQYF. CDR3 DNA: TGTGCCAGCAGGAGACAAAGCCAGTACTTC.

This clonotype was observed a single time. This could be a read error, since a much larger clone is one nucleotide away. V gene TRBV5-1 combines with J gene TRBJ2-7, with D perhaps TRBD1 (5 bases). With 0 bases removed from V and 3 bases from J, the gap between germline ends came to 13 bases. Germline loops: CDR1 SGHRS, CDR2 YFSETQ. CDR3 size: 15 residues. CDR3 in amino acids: CASSLEAGRLYEQYV. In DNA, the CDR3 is TGCGCCAGCAGCTTGGAGGCAGGGCGACTCTACGAGCAGTACGTC.

The CDR3 sequence: CASTLGQGVSPLHF. CDR3 DNA sequence: TGTGCCAGCACCCTGGGACAGGGAGTTTCACCCCTCCACTTT. The V and J genes are TRBV28 and TRBJ1-6; TRBD1 aligns across 9 bases. The CDR3 is 14 residues long. J gave up 9 bases and V 7 bases, and 7 bases lay outside the gene matches. The V gene's germline CDR1 is MDHEN and CDR2 SYDVKM.